A single sample gave rise to the 21 T cell receptor beta chains below, sequenced in a study. Sequencing used immunoSEQ multiplex PCR; TCRdb keeps in-frame clones, though not all of them. The sample lists about 68,000 clones, roughly 95% occurring once. Sequenced material: PBMCs. These TCRs come from a man aged 40-49 years with rheumatoid arthritis.

The genes are TRBV12-3 or TRBV12-4 and TRBJ1-2; D gene unclear. V lost 5 bases and J 8 bases, leaving 12 bases between the germline ends. The CDR3 has 12 residues. This CDR3 is CASSPRPGGYTF. The CDR3 DNA reads as TGTGCCAGCAGTCCCCGCCCCGGCGGCTACACCTTC.

The chain carries TRBV28 and TRBJ1-5, with D unclear. Germline CDR1 is MDHEN and CDR2 is SYDVKM. CDR3 length equals 16 residues. Trimming cost V 2 bases and J 6 bases, with 17 bases left between them. CDR3 sequence (DNA): TGTGCCAGCAGTTTAACACATGGGTTTACGGGTCAGCCCCAGCATTTT. Translated: CASSLTHGFTGQPQHF.

This chain uses TRBV3-1 (or the pseudogene TRBV3-2) with TRBJ1-1; possible D gene TRBD1, 6 bases. Germline V gene lookup returns CDR1 LGHDT and CDR2 YNNKEL (reference sequence). Deletions cut 4 bases from V and 0 bases from J, with 12 bases between. The CDR3 sequence is 15 residues long. For the CDR3, the DNA is TGTGCCAGCAGCCCACGAGGACAGCTGAACACTGAAGCTTTCTTT. Its translation: CASSPRGQLNTEAFF.

This clone came up once. The V call is TRBV29-1, the J call TRBJ1-4, with a tentative D call TRBD1 (5 bases). CDR1 and CDR2 (germline): SQVTM, ANQGSEA. The CDR3 is 14 amino acids. Trimming cost V 0 bases and J 7 bases, with 12 bases left between them. CDR3 sequence (DNA): TGCAGCGTTGAAGACGGCAGGGAAGGTGAAAAACTGTTTTTT. This encodes CSVEDGREGEKLFF.

CDR3 residues: CASSPGVLETQYF. DNA of the CDR3: TGTGCCAGCTCACCGGGCGTGCTAGAGACCCAGTACTTC. The J gene is TRBJ2-5, the V gene TRBV18; no clear D gene. Germline CDR1 reads KGHSH; CDR2 reads LQKENI. The CDR3 loop spans 13 amino acids. Trimming shortened V by 3 bases and J by 4 bases, and 9 bases separated the two germline ends.

V and J are TRBV12-3 or TRBV12-4 and TRBJ2-3; D is undetermined. V gave up 5 bases and J gave up 2 bases, with 8 bases separating them. This CDR3 spans 13 amino acids. CDR3: CASSASFTDTQYF. CDR3 nucleotide sequence: TGTGCCAGCAGTGCTTCTTTCACAGATACGCAGTATTTT.

J is TRBJ2-1 and V is TRBV30; 7 bases match TRBD2. This CDR3 contains 15 residues. The germline V gene encodes CDR1 GTSNPN and CDR2 SVGIG (reference sequence). The junction had 12 bases not matched to a gene; V was cut back by 3 bases and J by 7 bases. CDR3 sequence: CAWSRGEGSRNEQFF. CDR3 nucleotide sequence: TGTGCCTGGAGCCGAGGGGAGGGATCTCGGAATGAGCAGTTCTTC.

The chain combines TRBV19 with TRBJ2-1; the D is unclear. The germline V and J ends were trimmed by 0 bases and 9 bases, with 9 bases remaining between them. The CDR3 runs 13 residues. CDR1 LNHDA and CDR2 SQIVND come from the germline V gene (reference sequence). CDR3 in amino acids: CASSIDPKAEQFF. CDR3 nucleotide sequence: TGTGCCAGTAGTATAGATCCGAAGGCTGAGCAGTTCTTC.

This rearrangement joins TRBV28 to TRBJ1-3; D is unclear. CDR1 is MDHEN and CDR2 is SYDVKM in the germline V gene. This CDR3 contains 14 residues. V was pared by 6 bases and J by 0 bases, with 9 bases between. CDR3 loop: CASRRGDSGNTIYF. The CDR3 coding sequence is TGTGCCAGCAGACGTGGAGACTCTGGAAACACCATATATTTT.

The DNA for the CDR3 is TGCGCCAGCAGCCAAGTTACGGGCAGGAATCAGCCCCAGCATTTT. It yields the protein CASSQVTGRNQPQHF. This rearrangement joins TRBV4-1 to TRBJ1-5; D remains ambiguous. Trimming took 1 base from V and 4 from J, leaving 11 bases between them. The CDR3 consists of 15 residues. Germline-derived CDR1 and CDR2 are MGHRA and YSYEKL.

The chain uses TRBV19 and TRBJ1-5; TRBD1 matches at 9 bases. CDR1 is LNHDA, CDR2 SQIVND, per germline (reference sequence). The CDR3 totals 14 residues. Trimming took 6 bases from V and 7 from J; bases not matched to a gene: 7. The CDR3 DNA is TGTGCCAGTAGATTCACAGGGGGCCGGCAGCCCCAGCATTTT. It codes for CASRFTGGRQPQHF.

The CDR3 spells CASSPTGDYGYTF. DNA of the CDR3: TGTGCCAGCAGCCCGACAGGTGACTATGGCTACACCTTC. J is TRBJ1-2 and V is TRBV11-2; D possibly corresponds to TRBD1 (6 bases). Trimming took 5 bases from V and 3 from J, leaving 10 bases between them. The CDR3 has 13 amino acids. Germline V gives CDR1 SGHAT, CDR2 FQNNGV. Full variable domain (missing parts from reference TRBV11-2 and TRBJ1-2): EAGVAQSPRYKIIEKRQSVAFWCNPISGHATLYWYQQILGQGPKLLIQFQNNGVVDDSQLPKDRFSAERLKGVDSTLKIQPAKLEDSAVYLCASSPTGDYGYTFGSGTRLTVV.

This chain joins TRBV7-2 and TRBJ2-1; 12 bases map to TRBD2. The CDR3 is 17 residues long. V was clipped by 4 bases and J by 2 bases; unmatched bases: 6. Looked up from germline, CDR1 is SGHTA and CDR2 is FQGNSA. CDR3 protein: CASSSTRTSGAYNEQFF. The DNA for the CDR3 is TGTGCCAGCAGCTCAACGAGGACTAGCGGGGCCTACAATGAGCAGTTCTTC.

A word on this clone: Mismatch with germline at one junction end may stem from a read error. The gene calls are TRBV7-2 and TRBJ2-5; D remains ambiguous. Per the germline V gene, CDR1 is SGHTA and CDR2 is FQGNSA. The CDR3 spans 13 residues. CDR3 nucleotide sequence: TGTGCCAGCAGCTTAGACGGGCAAGCGACCCAGTACTTC. As protein: CASSLDGQATQYF.

The V and J genes are TRBV4-3 and TRBJ1-6, with 8 bases aligning to TRBD1. J was trimmed by 7 bases and V by 5 bases; bases with no gene match: 4. The CDR3 has 14 residues. Germline V gives CDR1 LGHNA, CDR2 YSLEER. The CDR3: CASSYGTGNSPLHF. The DNA of the CDR3 is TGCGCCAGCAGCTATGGGACAGGAAATTCACCCCTCCACTTT.

The chain recombines TRBV3-1 (or the pseudogene TRBV3-2) with TRBJ1-1; 7 bases align to TRBD1. Germline V gene data show CDR1 as LGHDT and CDR2 as YNNKEL (reference sequence). This CDR3 comprises 14 residues. J was trimmed by 3 bases and V by 5 bases; bases with no gene match: 6. The CDR3 loop is CASSAGTVYTEAFF. As DNA, the CDR3 is TGTGCCAGCAGCGCCGGGACAGTCTACACTGAAGCTTTCTTT.

The chain uses TRBV7-9 and TRBJ2-7; no reliable D call. The germline gives CDR1 SEHNR, CDR2 FQNEAQ (reference sequence). Between the trimmed V and J ends, which lost 1 base and 0 bases, there was a span of 7 bases. This CDR3 comprises 14 residues. The CDR3 coding sequence is TGTGCCAGCAGCTTAGTCGCAAGCTCCTACGAGCAGTACTTC. Protein sequence: CASSLVASSYEQYF.

The CDR3 coding sequence is TGTGCCAGCAGTTTAGTGCACGGGGGTCAGCCCCAGCATTTT. It is translated as CASSLVHGGQPQHF. The V gene is TRBV28, the J gene TRBJ1-5, with a possible D match to TRBD1 (5 bases). The CDR3 length is 14 residues. Between the trimmed V and J ends, which lost 2 bases and 6 bases, there was a span of 11 bases. CDR1 is MDHEN and CDR2 is SYDVKM in the germline V gene.

The J gene is TRBJ1-2, the V gene TRBV10-3; D is unclear. The CDR3 loop spans 13 amino acids. Germline assignment: CDR1 ENHRY and CDR2 SYGVKD. With 10 bases removed from V and 4 bases from J, the gap between germline ends came to 16 bases. The CDR3 loop is CATGRESPYGYTF. DNA for the CDR3: TGTGCCACCGGGAGGGAATCTCCCTATGGCTACACCTTC.

The V gene is TRBV13, the J gene TRBJ2-7; TRBD2 matches 8 bases. This CDR3 has 15 residues. CDR1 and CDR2 (germline): PRHDT, FYEKMQ (reference sequence). The V segment lost 5 bases and the J segment 4 bases; nucleotides outside the gene matches: 10. The CDR3 nucleotides are TGTGCCAGCAGCGGCCGGGGGGGCGTTCTTTACGAGCAGTACTTC. Its protein product is CASSGRGGVLYEQYF.

Only one count was recorded for this clone. The chain has TRBV12-3 or TRBV12-4 and TRBJ1-1; D is perhaps TRBD1 (6 bases). CDR3 length equals 13 residues. Trimming took 2 bases from V and 10 from J, leaving 14 bases between them. The CDR3 nucleotides read TGTGCCAGCAGTTTAACTGGGGACACCCCAGCTTTCTTT. Translated, it gives CASSLTGDTPAFF.